The present TCR gamma chain was sequenced within a study of γδ T cells in repeated Plasmodium falciparum infection (dated by TCRdb to the early 2020s). With regard to the full study: The natural-infection arm enrolled Malian children exposed to intense seasonal malaria transmission, compared against age and gender matched Australian children. Roughly 5 malaria-naive U.S. adults underwent four controlled human malaria infections by bites from P. falciparum NF54-infected Anopheles stephensi mosquitoes over around 580 days. Samples were collected from controlled-infection subjects at baseline, immediately before selected infections, and 21 days after each infection. Malian gammadelta TCR repertoires were analysed cross-sectionally during no-transmission periods and were analysed longitudinally across acute febrile malaria episodes. The study examined how repeated Plasmodium falciparum infection shapes the human gammadelta T cell repertoire, using natural infection in Mali and controlled human malaria infection. What the work shows at the level of the full study, not this receptor alone: Vgamma9/Vdelta2+ TCR repertoires showed a highly stable polyclonal repertoire over time and infection, with many inter-individual overlapping TCRgamma sequences. Analysis of inter-individual variability in gammadelta T cell responses was limited by the small size of the controlled-infection cohort. Generalizability was limited because the Malian cohort came from a small rural village made up predominantly of one ethnic group. In Vdelta2-negative gammadelta TCR repertoires, which were largely Vdelta1+, repeated controlled infections appeared to drive waves of new clonotype selection. Vdelta2-negative gammadelta TCR repertoires from Malian children appeared more clonally expanded, less diverse and less shared than those of Australian children.

A word on this clone: Its antigen is currently not known. This likely came from a read error, as a far larger clone is one base away.

The CDR3 starts with the cysteine, ends with the phenylalanine, and has 14 residues. The DNA shown is the 42-base CDR3, in frame from base 1. In the germline V gene (reference sequence), CDR1 corresponds to GITISATS and CDR2 to ISYDGTV. For bulk TCR repertoire analysis, Vgamma9/Vdelta2+ and Vdelta2-negative gammadelta T cell populations were isolated by flow sorting from peripheral blood mononuclear cells. Library creation used multiplex PCR. TCRdb lists the instrument as Illumina MiSeq. Every sorted gammadelta T cell sample had both its TCR gamma (TRG) and TCR delta (TRD) chains sequenced. The paper's processing steps were these. The repertoire analyses used clonotype tree plots, the accumulated frequency of the top 20 clonotypes, and diversity index (DI) and D75 metrics. Clones were re-identified by TCRdb from the public reads with CATT, and rows with the same DNA were merged. These V and J calls originate from TCRdb's pipeline instead of the authors' own analysis. The sample table contains roughly 24,000 gamma-chain clones; only one count was recorded for about 3% of them. About 30% of the sample is held by the ten biggest clonotypes.

Recombination connected TRGV9 to TRGJ1 or TRGJ2. Here the J gene came from matching the DNA to germline, since TCRdb omits it. The source is a pool of human donors (malaria-infected and uninfected, not separated). Sequences were obtained from gamma-delta T cells from blood. For the CDR3, the sequence is CALWEVQDYYKKLF. The bases read TGTGCCTTATGGGAGGTGCAGGATTATTATAAGAAACTCTTT.